This TCR beta chain is drawn from a study of shared T cell receptors in the human thymus. The table came from immunoSEQ multiplex PCR; TCRdb's copy has only in-frame clones and leaves some out. The table records roughly 500,000 clones, about 80% of them present only once. The CDR3 runs 12 residues. V was trimmed by 7 bases and J by 2 bases, leaving 11 bases between them. Germline CDR1 reads SQVTM; CDR2 reads ANQGSEA. Separately, the same data were catalogued under a study of human thymus T cells. That investigation notes: Donors consisted of healthy Finnish infants (having corrective surgery for congenital heart defects). Thymus pieces cut out during corrective heart surgery were the tissue that was used. Reports from related research described highly overlapping thymic repertoires among unrelated individuals.

The clonotype originates from a boy younger than two with a congenital heart defect. The chain links TRBV29-1 to TRBJ1-2; weak D call: TRBD1 (5 bases). The source material was thymocytes. CDR3 residues: CSATDKNYGYTF. CDR3 in DNA: TGCAGCGCTACGGACAAGAACTATGGCTACACCTTC.